This T cell receptor beta chain emerged from a study of blood T cell repertoires in COVID-19. Study in general: Italy, Spain and the United States were the sources of the convalescent and acute COVID-19 samples. Nucleic acid was either cDNA or gDNA, and it came from T cells, B-cell-depleted T cells, or PBMCs.

Some clones are missing from TCRdb's copy, which holds only in-frame ones; the method was immunoSEQ multiplex PCR. The top ten clones hold 3% to 4% of a sample with about 220,000 clones, under 90% of them seen once. Specimen: peripheral blood. This clonotype was obtained from a woman older than 75 with acute or convalescent COVID-19.

As DNA, the CDR3 is TGTGCCAGCAGCTTACTTGGCAGGGGAAACACCATATATTTT. This codes for CASSLLGRGNTIYF. This chain joins TRBV7-9 and TRBJ1-3; D is unclear. The CDR3 has 14 residues. V gave up 2 bases and J gave up 4 bases, with 9 bases separating them. Looked up from germline, CDR1 is SEHNR and CDR2 is FQNEAQ (reference sequence).